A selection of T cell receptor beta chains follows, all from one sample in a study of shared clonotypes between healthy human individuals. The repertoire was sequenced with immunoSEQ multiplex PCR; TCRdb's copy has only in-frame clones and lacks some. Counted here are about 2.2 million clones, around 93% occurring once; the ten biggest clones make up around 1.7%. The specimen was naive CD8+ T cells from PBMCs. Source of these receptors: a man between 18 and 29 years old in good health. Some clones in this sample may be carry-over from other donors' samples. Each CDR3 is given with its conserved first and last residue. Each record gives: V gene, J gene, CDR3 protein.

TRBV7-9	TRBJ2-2	CASSEVLAGELFF
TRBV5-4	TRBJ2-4	CASSFSGVKHIQYF
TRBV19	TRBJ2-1	CASSIAGSGSSEQFF
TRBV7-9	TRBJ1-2	CASSRTGVPDYGYTF
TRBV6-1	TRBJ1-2	CASSSSGTPNGYTF
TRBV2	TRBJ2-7	CASRPTGAQVQQYF
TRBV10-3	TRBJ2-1	CATKTGSNEQFF
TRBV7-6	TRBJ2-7	CASSLAMRTGADEQYF
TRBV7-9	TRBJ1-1	CASSLLETGGTEAFF
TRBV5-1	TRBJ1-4	CASSPRSPNEKLFF
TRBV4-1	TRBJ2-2	CASSQVGALDTGELFF